The 14 T cell receptor beta chains listed next were all sequenced from one sample in a study of T cells expressing NK-cell markers. TCRdb re-called the 5' RACE reads, yielding one record per CDR3 amino acid sequence without DNA. In all, the sample yields 400,000 to 500,000 distinct CDR3 sequences. The sequenced sample was blood T cells: a sorted CD56 or NKG2C T cell subset, CD4+ or CD8+ T cells, or bulk PBMC T cells (not recorded which). The origin of the receptors is a woman between 18 and 70 years old in good health.

The chain employs TRBV20-1 and TRBJ2-3; the D call from TCRdb, TRBD2, cannot be confirmed without DNA. CDR3 length equals 12 residues. From germline, CDR1 is DFQATT and CDR2 SNEGSKA (reference sequence). The chain's CDR3 is CSARGGADTQYF.

The CDR3 sequence is CASSSPSGLAYEQYF. V gene TRBV28 combines with J gene TRBJ2-7; TCRdb selects TRBD2, and the lack of DNA leaves this call unchecked. The CDR3 totals 15 residues. Germline V gene sequence: CDR1 MDHEN, CDR2 SYDVKM.

The rearrangement uses TRBV20-1 and TRBJ1-4. Germline CDR1 and CDR2: DFQATT and SNEGSKA (reference sequence). CDR3 length: 15 residues. The CDR3 sequence is CSASLDGSLGEKLFF.

The chain has TRBV10-3 and TRBJ2-3; the D call from TCRdb, TRBD2, cannot be confirmed without DNA. Looked up from germline, CDR1 is ENHRY and CDR2 is SYGVKD. CDR3 length: 14 residues. CDR3: CAISAREIKDTQYF.

V and J are TRBV29-1 and TRBJ2-6. Germline CDR1 SQVTM, CDR2 ANQGSEA. This CDR3 contains 16 residues. The CDR3 is CSVEDGRAPGANVLTF. Together with reference TRBV29-1 and TRBJ2-6, the CDR3 gives the full variable domain: SAVISQKPSRDICQRGTSLTIQCQVDSQVTMMFWYRQQPGQSLTLIATANQGSEATYESGFVIDKFPISRPNLTFSTLTVSNMSPEDSSIYLCSVEDGRAPGANVLTFGAGSRLTVL.

The chain uses TRBV9 and TRBJ2-2. Germline-derived CDR1 and CDR2 are SGDLS and YYNGEE. The CDR3 loop spans 13 amino acids. The CDR3 sequence is CASSVVDTGELFF.

The rearrangement links TRBV6-2 or TRBV6-3 to TRBJ1-5. This CDR3 has 13 residues. The germline gives CDR1 MNHEY, CDR2 SVGEGT. This CDR3 reads CASSYYGNQPQHF.

The genes are TRBV5-1 and TRBJ2-1; absent DNA, TCRdb's TRBD1 call cannot be checked. In germline, CDR1 is SGHRS, CDR2 YFSETQ. This CDR3 spans 13 amino acids. This CDR3 is CASSFGTNNEQFF.

CDR3 in amino acids: CASRGSGDNEQFF. The chain is built from TRBV7-3 and TRBJ2-1; checking the TCRdb D call of TRBD2 is not possible without DNA. The CDR3 is 13 amino acids. CDR1 is SGHTA and CDR2 is FQGTGA in the germline V gene.

The genes are TRBV7-9 and TRBJ1-1; TCRdb gives TRBD1 as the D gene, but with no DNA this cannot be confirmed. The germline CDR1 and CDR2 sequences are SEHNR and FQNEAQ (reference sequence). The CDR3 sequence is 13 residues long. CDR3 region: CASSSAHGAGAFF.

The chain combines TRBV6-1 with TRBJ2-1; the D gene TCRdb calls, TRBD2, cannot be checked with no DNA. CDR1 and CDR2 (germline): MNHNS, SASEGT. This CDR3 contains 13 residues. The CDR3 region is CASSASGYNEQFF.

The chain carries TRBV11-2 and TRBJ2-3; TCRdb proposes TRBD1, but this gene call is untestable without DNA. The CDR3 is made up of 16 amino acids. CDR1 is SGHAT and CDR2 is FQNNGV in the germline V gene. CDR3 amino acids: CASRAARVYSTDTQYF.

The chain couples TRBV6-2 or TRBV6-3 to TRBJ2-1; TCRdb gives TRBD1 as the D gene, but with no DNA this cannot be confirmed. Germline V gene lookup returns CDR1 MNHEY and CDR2 SVGEGT. The length of the CDR3 is 15 residues. The CDR3 sequence is CASSSRQGRYNEQFF.

The J gene is TRBJ1-3, the V gene TRBV3-1. In germline, CDR1 is LGHDT, CDR2 YNNKEL (reference sequence). CDR3 length: 17 amino acids. The chain's CDR3 is CASSQRGAYGSGNTIYF.